The source of this T cell receptor beta chain is a study of circulating and synovial CD4+ cells in juvenile arthritis. The repertoire was sequenced with immunoSEQ multiplex PCR; TCRdb's copy has only in-frame clones and lacks some. The sample records about 2,700 clones, about 88% being singletons. J was trimmed by 3 bases and V by 1 base; bases with no gene match: 2. Germline V lookup: CDR1 LNHDA, CDR2 SQIVND (reference sequence). The CDR3 extends over 16 amino acids. Per patient, under 11 mL of blood supplied the cells. HLA-DR+CD14-CD3+CD4+CD25low/- cells were sorted from peripheral blood mononuclear cells.

The sample comprised HLA-DR+ CD4+ T cells from blood. The subset here: circulating pathogenic-like lymphocytes, sorted as HLA-DR+CD14-CD3+CD4+CD25low/- blood T cells. This receptor was taken from a human donor with juvenile idiopathic arthritis. The rearrangement uses TRBV19 and TRBJ2-5; 13 bases match TRBD2. CDR3 amino acids: CASSIGTSGGEETQYF. The CDR3, as DNA: TGTGCCAGTAGTATAGGGACTAGCGGGGGCGAAGAGACCCAGTACTTC.